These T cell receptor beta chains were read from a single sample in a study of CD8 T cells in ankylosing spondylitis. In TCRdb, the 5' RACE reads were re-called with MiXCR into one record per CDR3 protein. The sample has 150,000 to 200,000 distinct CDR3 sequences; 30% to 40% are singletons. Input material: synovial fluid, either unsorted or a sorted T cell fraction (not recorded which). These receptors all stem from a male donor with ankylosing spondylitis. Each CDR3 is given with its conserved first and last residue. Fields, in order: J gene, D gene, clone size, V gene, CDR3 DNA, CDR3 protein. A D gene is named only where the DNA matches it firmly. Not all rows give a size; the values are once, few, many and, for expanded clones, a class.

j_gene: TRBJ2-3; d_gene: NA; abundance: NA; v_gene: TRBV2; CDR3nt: TGTGCCAGCAGGTGGGATTTCACAGATACGCAGTATTTT; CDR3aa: CASRWDFTDTQYF
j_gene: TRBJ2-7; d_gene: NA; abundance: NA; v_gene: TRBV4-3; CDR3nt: TGCGCCAGCAGCCAACAACGAGATCCCTCCTACGAGCAGTACTTC; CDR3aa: CASSQQRDPSYEQYF
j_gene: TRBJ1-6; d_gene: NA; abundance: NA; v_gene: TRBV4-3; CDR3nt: TGCGCCAGCAGCCTGGAGGCTGATAGGCCGTATTCACCCCTCCACTTT; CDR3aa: CASSLEADRPYSPLHF
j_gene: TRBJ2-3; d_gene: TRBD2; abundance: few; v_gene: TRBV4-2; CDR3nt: TGTGCCAGCAGCCAAGACCCGAGGACTAGCGGGGGGGCATCAGATACGCAGTATTTT; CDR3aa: CASSQDPRTSGGASDTQYF
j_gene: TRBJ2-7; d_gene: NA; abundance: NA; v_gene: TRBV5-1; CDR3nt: TGCGCCAGCAGCTCCGGGACTGAAACCTACGAGCAGTACTTC; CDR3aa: CASSSGTETYEQYF
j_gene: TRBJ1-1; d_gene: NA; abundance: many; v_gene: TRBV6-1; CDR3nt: TGTGCCAGCACCGAACACGGGGAAGGAACTGAAGCTTTCTTT; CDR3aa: CASTEHGEGTEAFF
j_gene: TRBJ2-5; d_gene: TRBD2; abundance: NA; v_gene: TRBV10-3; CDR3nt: TGTGCCATCAGTGAGTCACTAGCGGGAGAATTTGAAGAGACCCAGTACTTC; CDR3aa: CAISESLAGEFEETQYF
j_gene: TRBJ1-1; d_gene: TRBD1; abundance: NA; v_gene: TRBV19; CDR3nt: TGTGCCAGTAGTATAATAGGAGGGGGCAAGAACACTGAAGCTTTCTTT; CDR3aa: CASSIIGGGKNTEAFF
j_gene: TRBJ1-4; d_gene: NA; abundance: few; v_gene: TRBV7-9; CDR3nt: TGTGCCAGCAGCCCGGTCCAGAGGGGGACGGAAAAACTGTTTTTT; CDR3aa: CASSPVQRGTEKLFF
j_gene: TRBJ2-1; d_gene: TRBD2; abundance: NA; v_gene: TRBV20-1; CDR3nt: TGCAGTGCGAGTTCCGGGACTAGCGGGAGTAGAAATGAGCAGTTCTTC; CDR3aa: CSASSGTSGSRNEQFF
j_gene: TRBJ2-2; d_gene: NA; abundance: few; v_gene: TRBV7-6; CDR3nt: TGTGCCAGCAGCCCAATCCTCGTAAACACCGGGGAGCTGTTTTTT; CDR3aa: CASSPILVNTGELFF
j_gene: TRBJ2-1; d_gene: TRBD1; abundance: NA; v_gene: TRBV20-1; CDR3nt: TGCAGTGCTAAGGGACAGGGGCGCGGTGAGCAGTTCTTC; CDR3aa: CSAKGQGRGEQFF
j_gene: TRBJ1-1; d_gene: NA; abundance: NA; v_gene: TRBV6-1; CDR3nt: TGTGCCAGCGGAGGTAGAGTCACTGAAGCTTTCTTT; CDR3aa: CASGGRVTEAFF
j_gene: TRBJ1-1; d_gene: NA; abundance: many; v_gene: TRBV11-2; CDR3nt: TGTGCCAGCAGCTTAGGGACAGTGAACACTGAAGCTTTCTTT; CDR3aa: CASSLGTVNTEAFF
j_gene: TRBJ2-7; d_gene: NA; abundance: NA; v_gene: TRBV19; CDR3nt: TGTGCCAGTAGTAAGGCAGTTACCTACGAGCAGTACTTC; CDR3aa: CASSKAVTYEQYF
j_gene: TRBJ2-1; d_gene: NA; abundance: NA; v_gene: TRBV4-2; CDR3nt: TGTGCCAGCAGCCGTAGAGATGAGCAGTTCTTC; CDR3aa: CASSRRDEQFF
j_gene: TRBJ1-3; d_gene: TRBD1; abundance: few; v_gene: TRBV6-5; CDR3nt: TGTGCCAGCAGTTACTCGGGACAGGGGGCTTCAGGAAACACCATATATTTT; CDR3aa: CASSYSGQGASGNTIYF
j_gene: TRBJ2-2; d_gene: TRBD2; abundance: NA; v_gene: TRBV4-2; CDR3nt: TGTGCCAGCAGCCAAGATCTCGGGAGGGCCGGAACCGGGGAGCTGTTTTTT; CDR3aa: CASSQDLGRAGTGELFF
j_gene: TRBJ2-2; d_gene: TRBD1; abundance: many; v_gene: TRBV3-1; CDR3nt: TGTGCCAGCAGCGGGACAGTCACCGGGGAGCTGTTTTTT; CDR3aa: CASSGTVTGELFF
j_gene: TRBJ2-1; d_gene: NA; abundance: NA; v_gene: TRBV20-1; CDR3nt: TGCAGTGCGACCCCGATTAGATACAATGAGCAGTTCTTC; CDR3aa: CSATPIRYNEQFF
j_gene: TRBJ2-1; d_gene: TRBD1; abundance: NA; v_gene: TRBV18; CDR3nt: TGTGCCAGCTCCGAGGGACAGGGTTTACACAATGAGCAGTTCTTC; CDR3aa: CASSEGQGLHNEQFF
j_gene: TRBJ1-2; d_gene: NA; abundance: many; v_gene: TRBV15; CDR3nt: TGTGCCACCAGCAGAGACCAGGGGAGGTATGGCTACACCTTC; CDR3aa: CATSRDQGRYGYTF